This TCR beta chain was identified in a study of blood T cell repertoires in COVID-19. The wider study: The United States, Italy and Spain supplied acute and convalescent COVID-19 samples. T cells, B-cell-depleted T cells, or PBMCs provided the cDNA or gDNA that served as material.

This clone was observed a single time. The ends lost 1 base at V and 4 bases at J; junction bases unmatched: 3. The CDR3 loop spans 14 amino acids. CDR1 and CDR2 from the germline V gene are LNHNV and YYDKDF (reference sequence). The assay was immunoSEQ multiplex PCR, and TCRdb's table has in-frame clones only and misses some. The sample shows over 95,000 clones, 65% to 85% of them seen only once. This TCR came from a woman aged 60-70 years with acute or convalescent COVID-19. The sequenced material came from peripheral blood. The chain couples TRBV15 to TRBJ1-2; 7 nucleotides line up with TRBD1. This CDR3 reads CATSRGQGGYGYTF. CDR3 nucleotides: TGTGCCACCAGCAGAGGACAGGGCGGCTATGGCTACACCTTC. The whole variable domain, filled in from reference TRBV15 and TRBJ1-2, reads DAMVIQNPRYQVTQFGKPVTLSCSQTLNHNVMYWYQQKSSQAPKLLFHYYDKDFNNEADTPDNFQSRRPNTSFCFLDIRSPGLGDTAMYLCATSRGQGGYGYTFGSGTRLTVV.